The source of this T cell receptor beta chain is a study of high-grade serous ovarian cancer treatment subgroups. Turning to the study itself: Mean per sample: around 13,000 reads, some 8,100 unique TCR beta rearrangements.

Method: immunoSEQ multiplex PCR; TCRdb's copy keeps in-frame clones and lacks some. This table holds about 36,000 clones, over 60% found once. This clone was seen a handful of times. The target antigen is unknown. The study, taken as a whole, reports: The analyses considered CDR3 and ignored CDR1 and CDR2.

Tumor tissue was taken before any definitive surgery or chemotherapy was given. Trimming removed 4 bases from V and 6 bases from J, with 13 bases in between. This CDR3 comprises 14 residues. Looked up from germline, CDR1 is SGDLS and CDR2 is YYNGEE. The source of this sequence is a human donor with high-grade serous ovarian cancer. This chain links TRBV9 with TRBJ2-2, with a tentative D call TRBD1 (6 bases). The sequenced material came from tumor tissue. The CDR3: CASSPQGLAGELFF. In DNA, the CDR3 is TGTGCCAGCAGCCCGCAGGGGTTGGCCGGGGAGCTGTTTTTT.